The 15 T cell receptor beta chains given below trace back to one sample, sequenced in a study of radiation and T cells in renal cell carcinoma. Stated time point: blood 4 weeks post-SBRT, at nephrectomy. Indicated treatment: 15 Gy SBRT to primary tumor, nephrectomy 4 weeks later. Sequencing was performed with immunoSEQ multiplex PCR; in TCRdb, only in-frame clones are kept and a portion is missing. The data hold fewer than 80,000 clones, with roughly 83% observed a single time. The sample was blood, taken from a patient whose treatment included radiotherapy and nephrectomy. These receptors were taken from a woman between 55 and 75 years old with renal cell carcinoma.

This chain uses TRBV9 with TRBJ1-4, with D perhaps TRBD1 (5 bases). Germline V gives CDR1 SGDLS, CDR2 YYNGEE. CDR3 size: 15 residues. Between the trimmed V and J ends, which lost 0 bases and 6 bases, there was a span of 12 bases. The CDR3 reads CASSVEGQGDEKLFF. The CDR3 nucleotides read TGTGCCAGCAGCGTAGAAGGGCAGGGTGATGAAAAACTGTTTTTT. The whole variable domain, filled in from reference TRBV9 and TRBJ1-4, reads DSGVTQTPKHLITATGQRVTLRCSPRSGDLSVYWYQQSLDQGLQFLIQYYNGEERAKGNILERFSAQQFPDLHSELNLSSLELGDSALYFCASSVEGQGDEKLFFGSGTQLSVL.

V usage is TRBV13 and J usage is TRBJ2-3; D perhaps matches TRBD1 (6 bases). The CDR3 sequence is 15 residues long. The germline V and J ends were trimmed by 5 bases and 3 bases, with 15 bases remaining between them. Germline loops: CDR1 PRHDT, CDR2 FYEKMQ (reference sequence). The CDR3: CASSPRGWSTDTQYF. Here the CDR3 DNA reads TGTGCCAGCAGCCCCAGGGGTTGGTCGACAGATACGCAGTATTTT. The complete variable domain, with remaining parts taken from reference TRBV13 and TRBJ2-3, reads AAGVIQSPRHLIKEKRETATLKCYPIPRHDTVYWYQQGPGQDPQFLISFYEKMQSDKGSIPDRFSAQQFSDYHSELNMSSLELGDSALYFCASSPRGWSTDTQYFGPGTRLTVL.

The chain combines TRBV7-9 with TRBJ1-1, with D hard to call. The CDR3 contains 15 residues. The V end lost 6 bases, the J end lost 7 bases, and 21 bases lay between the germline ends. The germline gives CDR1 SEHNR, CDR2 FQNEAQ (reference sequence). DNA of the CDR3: TGTGCCAGCAGTCCTGGGTCGATATCAGGACTTGAAGCTTTCTTT. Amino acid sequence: CASSPGSISGLEAFF.

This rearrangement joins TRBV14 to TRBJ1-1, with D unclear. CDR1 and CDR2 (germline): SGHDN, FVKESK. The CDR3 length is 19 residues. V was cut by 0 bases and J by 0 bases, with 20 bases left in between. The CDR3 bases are TGTGCCAGCAGCCAAGATCAAGGTTGGAGCATCTCAATGAACACTGAAGCTTTCTTT. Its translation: CASSQDQGWSISMNTEAFF.

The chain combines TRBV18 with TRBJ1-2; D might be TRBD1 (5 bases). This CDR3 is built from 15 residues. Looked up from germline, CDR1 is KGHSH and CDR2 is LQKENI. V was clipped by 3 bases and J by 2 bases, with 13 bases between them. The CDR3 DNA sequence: TGTGCCAGCTCACCGGTGGGGGACGGCAACTATGGCTACACCTTC. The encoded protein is CASSPVGDGNYGYTF.

CDR3 nucleotide sequence: TGTGCCAGCTCGACAGGCGGCTATGGCTACACCTTC. Protein: CASSTGGYGYTF. V and J are TRBV2 and TRBJ1-2, with D maybe TRBD1 (6 bases). The germline V gene encodes CDR1 SNHLY and CDR2 FYNNEI. V shed 8 bases and J shed 4 bases, with 11 bases lying between them. The CDR3 totals 12 residues.

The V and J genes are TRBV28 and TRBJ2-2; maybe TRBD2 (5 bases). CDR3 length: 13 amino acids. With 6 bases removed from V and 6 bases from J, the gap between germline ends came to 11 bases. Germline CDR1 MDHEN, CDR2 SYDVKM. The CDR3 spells CASSPTRAGELFF. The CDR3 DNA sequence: TGTGCCAGCAGCCCCACGAGGGCCGGGGAGCTGTTTTTT.

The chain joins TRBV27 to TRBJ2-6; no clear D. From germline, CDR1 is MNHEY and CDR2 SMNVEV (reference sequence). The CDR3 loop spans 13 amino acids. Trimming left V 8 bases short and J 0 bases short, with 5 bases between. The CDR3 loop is CASGTSGANVLTF. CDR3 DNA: TGTGCCAGCGGAACCTCTGGGGCCAACGTCCTGACTTTC.

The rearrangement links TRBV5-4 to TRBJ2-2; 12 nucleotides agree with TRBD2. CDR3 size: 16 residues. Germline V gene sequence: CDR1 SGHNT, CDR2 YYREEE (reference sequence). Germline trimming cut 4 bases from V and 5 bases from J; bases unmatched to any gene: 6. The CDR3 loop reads CASSALLAGGTGELFF. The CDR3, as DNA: TGTGCCAGCAGCGCATTACTAGCGGGAGGAACCGGGGAGCTGTTTTTT.

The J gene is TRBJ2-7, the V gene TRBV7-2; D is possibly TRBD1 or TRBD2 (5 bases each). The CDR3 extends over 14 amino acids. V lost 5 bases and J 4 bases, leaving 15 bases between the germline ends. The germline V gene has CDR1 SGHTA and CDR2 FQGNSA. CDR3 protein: CASSRGRSGYEQYF. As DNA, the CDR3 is TGTGCCAGCAGCCGGGGACGGAGCGGTTACGAGCAGTACTTC. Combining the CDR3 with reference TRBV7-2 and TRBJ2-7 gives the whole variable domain GAGVSQSPSNKVTEKGKDVELRCDPISGHTALYWYRQSLGQGLEFLIYFQGNSAPDKSGLPSDRFSAERTGGSVSTLTIQRTQQEDSAVYLCASSRGRSGYEQYFGPGTRLTVT.

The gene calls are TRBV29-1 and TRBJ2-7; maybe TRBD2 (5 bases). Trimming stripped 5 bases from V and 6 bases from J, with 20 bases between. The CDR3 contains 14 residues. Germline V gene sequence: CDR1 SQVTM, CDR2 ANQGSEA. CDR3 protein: CSVLEVSGFGEQYF. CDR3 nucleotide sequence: TGCAGCGTTCTTGAGGTGTCGGGATTCGGCGAGCAGTACTTC.

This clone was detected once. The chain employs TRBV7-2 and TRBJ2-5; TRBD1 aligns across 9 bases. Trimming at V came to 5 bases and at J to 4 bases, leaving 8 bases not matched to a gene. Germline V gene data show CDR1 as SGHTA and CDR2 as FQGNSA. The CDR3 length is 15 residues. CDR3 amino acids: CASSGPGQGGETQYF. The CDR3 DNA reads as TGTGCCAGCAGCGGACCGGGACAGGGAGGAGAGACCCAGTACTTC.

The DNA for the CDR3 is TGTGCCAGCTCGCCCGGGACTAGCGGGACCGACAGCACAGATACGCAGTATTTT. Protein product: CASSPGTSGTDSTDTQYF. This chain uses TRBV18 with TRBJ2-3; TRBD2 agrees at 13 bases. V gave up 6 bases and J gave up 0 bases; unmatched junction bases: 9. The CDR3 covers 18 residues. In germline, CDR1 is KGHSH, CDR2 LQKENI.

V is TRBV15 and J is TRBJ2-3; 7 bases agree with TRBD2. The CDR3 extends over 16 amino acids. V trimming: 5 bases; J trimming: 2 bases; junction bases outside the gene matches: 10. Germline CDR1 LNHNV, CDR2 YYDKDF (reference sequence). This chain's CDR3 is CATSLLSSGNTDTQYF. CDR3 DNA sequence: TGTGCCACCAGCCTTCTCTCTAGCGGTAACACAGATACGCAGTATTTT.

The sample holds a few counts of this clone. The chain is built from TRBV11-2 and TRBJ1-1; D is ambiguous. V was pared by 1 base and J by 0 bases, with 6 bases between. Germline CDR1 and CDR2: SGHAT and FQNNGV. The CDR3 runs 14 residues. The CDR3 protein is CASSLGGVNTEAFF. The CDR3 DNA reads TGTGCCAGCAGCTTAGGGGGAGTGAACACTGAAGCTTTCTTT.